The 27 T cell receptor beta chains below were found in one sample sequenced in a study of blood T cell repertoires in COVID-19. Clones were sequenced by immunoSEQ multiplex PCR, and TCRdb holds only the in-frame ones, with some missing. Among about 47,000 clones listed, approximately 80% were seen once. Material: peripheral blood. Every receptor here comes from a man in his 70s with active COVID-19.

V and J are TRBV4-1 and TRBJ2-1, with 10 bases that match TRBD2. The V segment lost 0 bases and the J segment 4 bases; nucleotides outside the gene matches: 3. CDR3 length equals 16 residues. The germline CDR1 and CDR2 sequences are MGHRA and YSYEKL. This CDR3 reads CASSQDQRGGYNEQFF. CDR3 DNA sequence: TGCGCCAGCAGCCAAGATCAGCGGGGGGGTTACAATGAGCAGTTCTTC.

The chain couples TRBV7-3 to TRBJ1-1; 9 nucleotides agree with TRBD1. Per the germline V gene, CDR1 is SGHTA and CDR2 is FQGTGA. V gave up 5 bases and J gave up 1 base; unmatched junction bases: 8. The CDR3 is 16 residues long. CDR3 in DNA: TGTGCCAGCAGCCCATCGCCGGGACAGGGGAACACTGAAGCTTTCTTT. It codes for CASSPSPGQGNTEAFF.

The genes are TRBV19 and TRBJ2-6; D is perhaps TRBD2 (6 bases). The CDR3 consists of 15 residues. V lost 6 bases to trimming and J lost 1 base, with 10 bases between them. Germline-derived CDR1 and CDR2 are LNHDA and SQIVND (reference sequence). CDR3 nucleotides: TGTGCCAGTAGGACTGGGGGGTCTGGGGCCAACGTCCTGACTTTC. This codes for CASRTGGSGANVLTF.

The CDR3 loop is CATSRGSGGKEAFF. CDR3 sequence (DNA): TGTGCCACCAGCAGAGGGTCAGGGGGGAAAGAAGCTTTCTTT. This chain uses TRBV15 with TRBJ1-1, with 7 bases identical to TRBD1. The CDR3 is 14 residues long. Germline V CDR1 and CDR2: LNHNV, YYDKDF (reference sequence). Germline trimming cut 1 base from V and 8 bases from J; bases unmatched to any gene: 7. Combining the CDR3 with reference TRBV15 and TRBJ1-1 gives the whole variable domain DAMVIQNPRYQVTQFGKPVTLSCSQTLNHNVMYWYQQKSSQAPKLLFHYYDKDFNNEADTPDNFQSRRPNTSFCFLDIRSPGLGDTAMYLCATSRGSGGKEAFFGQGTRLTVV.

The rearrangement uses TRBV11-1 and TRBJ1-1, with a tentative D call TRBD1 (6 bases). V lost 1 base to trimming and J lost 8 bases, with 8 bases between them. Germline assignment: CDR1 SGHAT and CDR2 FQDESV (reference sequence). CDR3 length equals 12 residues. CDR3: CASSLGGGEAFF. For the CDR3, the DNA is TGTGCCAGCAGCTTAGGAGGGGGAGAAGCTTTCTTT.

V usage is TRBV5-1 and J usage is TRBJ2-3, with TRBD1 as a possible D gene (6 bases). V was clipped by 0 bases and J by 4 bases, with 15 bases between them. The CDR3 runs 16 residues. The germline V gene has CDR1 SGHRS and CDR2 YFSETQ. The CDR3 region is CASSLGGTHGADTQYF. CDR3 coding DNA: TGCGCCAGCAGCTTGGGTGGGACACATGGGGCAGATACGCAGTATTTT.

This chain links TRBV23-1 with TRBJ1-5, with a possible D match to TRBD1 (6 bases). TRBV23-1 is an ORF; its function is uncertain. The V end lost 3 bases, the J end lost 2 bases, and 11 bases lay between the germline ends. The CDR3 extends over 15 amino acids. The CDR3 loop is CASSHDRTGNQPQHF. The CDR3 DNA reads TGCGCCAGCAGTCACGACAGGACGGGCAATCAGCCCCAGCATTTT.

The CDR3 bases are TGCGCCAGCAGGGGCGAAGACAGGTCCAGTCACGAGCAGTACTTC. This codes for CASRGEDRSSHEQYF. V usage is TRBV5-1 and J usage is TRBJ2-7; D perhaps matches TRBD1 (6 bases). The CDR3 has 15 amino acids. Germline V gene sequence: CDR1 SGHRS, CDR2 YFSETQ. Trimming cost V 5 bases and J 5 bases, with 20 bases left between them.

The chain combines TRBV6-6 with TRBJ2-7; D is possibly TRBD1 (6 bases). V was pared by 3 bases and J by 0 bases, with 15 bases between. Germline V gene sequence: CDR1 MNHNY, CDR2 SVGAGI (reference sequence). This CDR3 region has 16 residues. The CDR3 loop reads CASSYIPGATSYEQYF. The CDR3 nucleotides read TGTGCCAGCAGTTATATCCCAGGGGCTACCTCCTACGAGCAGTACTTC.

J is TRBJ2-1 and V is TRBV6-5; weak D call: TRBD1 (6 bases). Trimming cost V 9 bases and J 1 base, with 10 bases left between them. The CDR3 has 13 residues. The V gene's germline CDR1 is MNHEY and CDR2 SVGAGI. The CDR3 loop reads CASKGVSYNEQFF. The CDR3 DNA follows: TGTGCCAGTAAGGGGGTATCCTACAATGAGCAGTTCTTC.

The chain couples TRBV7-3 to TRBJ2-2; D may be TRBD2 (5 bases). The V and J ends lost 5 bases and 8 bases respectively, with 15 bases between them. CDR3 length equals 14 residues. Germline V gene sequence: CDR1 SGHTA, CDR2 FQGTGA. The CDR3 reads CASSLGSESGELFF. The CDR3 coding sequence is TGTGCCAGCAGCCTGGGGAGCGAATCGGGGGAGCTGTTTTTT.

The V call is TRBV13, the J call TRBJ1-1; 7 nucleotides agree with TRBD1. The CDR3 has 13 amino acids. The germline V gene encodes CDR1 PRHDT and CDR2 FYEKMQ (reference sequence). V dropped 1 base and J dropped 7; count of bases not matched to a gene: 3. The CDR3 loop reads CASSLDRQGEAFF. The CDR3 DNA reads TGTGCCAGCAGCTTAGATAGACAGGGTGAAGCTTTCTTT.

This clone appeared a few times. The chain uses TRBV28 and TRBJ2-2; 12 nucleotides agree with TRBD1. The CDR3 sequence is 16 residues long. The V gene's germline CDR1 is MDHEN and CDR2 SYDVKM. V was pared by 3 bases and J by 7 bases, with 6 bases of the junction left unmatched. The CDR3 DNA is TGTGCCAGCAGTTTCCCGGGACAGGGGGCAGACGGGGAGCTGTTTTTT. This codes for CASSFPGQGADGELFF.

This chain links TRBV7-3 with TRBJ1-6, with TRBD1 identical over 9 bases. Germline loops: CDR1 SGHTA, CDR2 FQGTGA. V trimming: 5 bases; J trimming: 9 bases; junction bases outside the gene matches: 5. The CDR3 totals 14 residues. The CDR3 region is CASSPGQGSSPLHF. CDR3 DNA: TGTGCCAGCAGCCCGGGACAGGGCAGTTCACCCCTCCACTTT.

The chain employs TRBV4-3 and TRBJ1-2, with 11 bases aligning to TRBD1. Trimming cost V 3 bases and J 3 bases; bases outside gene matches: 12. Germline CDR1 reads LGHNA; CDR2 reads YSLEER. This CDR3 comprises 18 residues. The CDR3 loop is CASSQSSWTGGGDYGYTF. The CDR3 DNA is TGCGCCAGCAGCCAGTCCTCCTGGACAGGGGGCGGTGACTATGGCTACACCTTC.

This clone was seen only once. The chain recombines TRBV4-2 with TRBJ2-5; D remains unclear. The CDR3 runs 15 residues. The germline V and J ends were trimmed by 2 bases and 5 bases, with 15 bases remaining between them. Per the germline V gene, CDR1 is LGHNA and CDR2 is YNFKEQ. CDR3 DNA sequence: TGTGCCAGCAGCCAACAAGGTACCCCCGGGGAGACCCAGTACTTC. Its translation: CASSQQGTPGETQYF.

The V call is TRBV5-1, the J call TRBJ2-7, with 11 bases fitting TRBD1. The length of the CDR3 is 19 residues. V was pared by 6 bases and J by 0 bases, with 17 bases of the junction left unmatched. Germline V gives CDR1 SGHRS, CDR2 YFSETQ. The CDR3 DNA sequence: TGCGCCAGCAAGGGAGCGTGGGACAGGGGGAATCGACCCTCCTACGAGCAGTACTTC. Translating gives CASKGAWDRGNRPSYEQYF.

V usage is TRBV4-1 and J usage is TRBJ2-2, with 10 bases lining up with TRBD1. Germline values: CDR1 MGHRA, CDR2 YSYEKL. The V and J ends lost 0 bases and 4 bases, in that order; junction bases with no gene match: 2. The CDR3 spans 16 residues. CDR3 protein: CASSQDGTGVTGELFF. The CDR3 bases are TGCGCCAGCAGCCAAGATGGGACAGGGGTCACCGGGGAGCTGTTTTTT.

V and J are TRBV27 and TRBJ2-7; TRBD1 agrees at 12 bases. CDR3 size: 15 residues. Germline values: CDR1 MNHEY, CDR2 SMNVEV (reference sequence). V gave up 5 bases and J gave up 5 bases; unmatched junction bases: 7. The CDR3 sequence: CASSRPGQGAHEQYF. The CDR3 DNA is TGTGCCAGCAGTCGTCCGGGACAGGGGGCCCACGAGCAGTACTTC.

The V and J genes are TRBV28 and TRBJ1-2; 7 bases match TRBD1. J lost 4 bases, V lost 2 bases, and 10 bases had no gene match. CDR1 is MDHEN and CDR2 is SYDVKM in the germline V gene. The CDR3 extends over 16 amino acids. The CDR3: CASSLRRQGPIYGYTF. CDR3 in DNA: TGTGCCAGCAGTTTACGGCGACAGGGACCCATCTATGGCTACACCTTC.

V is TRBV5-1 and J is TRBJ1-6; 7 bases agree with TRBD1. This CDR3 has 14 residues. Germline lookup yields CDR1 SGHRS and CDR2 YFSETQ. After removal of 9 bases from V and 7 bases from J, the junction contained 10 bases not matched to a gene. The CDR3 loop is CATATGSGNSPLHF. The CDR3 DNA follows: TGCGCCACCGCGACAGGGTCGGGAAATTCACCCCTCCACTTT.

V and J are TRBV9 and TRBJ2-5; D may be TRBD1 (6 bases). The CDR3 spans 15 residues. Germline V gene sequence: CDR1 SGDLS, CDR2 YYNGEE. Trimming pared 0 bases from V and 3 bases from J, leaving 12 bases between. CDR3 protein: CASSVAGTPKETQYF. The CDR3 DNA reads TGTGCCAGCAGCGTAGCCGGGACACCGAAAGAGACCCAGTACTTC.

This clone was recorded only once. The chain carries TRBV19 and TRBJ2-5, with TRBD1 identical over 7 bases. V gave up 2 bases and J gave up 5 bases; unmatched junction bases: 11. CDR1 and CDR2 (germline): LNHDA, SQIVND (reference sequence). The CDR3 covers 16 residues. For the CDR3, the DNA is TGTGCCAGTAGTATACGTGGACAGGAGATGTGGGAGACCCAGTACTTC. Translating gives CASSIRGQEMWETQYF.

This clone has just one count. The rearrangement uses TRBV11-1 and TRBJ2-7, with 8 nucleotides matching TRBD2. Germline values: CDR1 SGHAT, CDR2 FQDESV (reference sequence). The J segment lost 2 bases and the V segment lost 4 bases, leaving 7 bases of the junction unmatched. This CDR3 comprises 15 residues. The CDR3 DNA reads TGTGCCAGCAGCTATTCCGGGACTAGTCCCTACGAGCAGTACTTC. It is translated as CASSYSGTSPYEQYF.

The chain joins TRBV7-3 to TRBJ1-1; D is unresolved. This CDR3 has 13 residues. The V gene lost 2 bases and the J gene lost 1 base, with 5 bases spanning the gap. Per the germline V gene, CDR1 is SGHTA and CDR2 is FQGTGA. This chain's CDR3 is CASSLEANTEAFF. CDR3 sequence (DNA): TGTGCCAGCAGCTTAGAAGCGAACACTGAAGCTTTCTTT. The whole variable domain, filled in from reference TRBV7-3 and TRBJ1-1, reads GAGVSQTPSNKVTEKGKYVELRCDPISGHTALYWYRQSLGQGPEFLIYFQGTGAADDSGLPNDRFFAVRPEGSVSTLKIQRTERGDSAVYLCASSLEANTEAFFGQGTRLTVV.

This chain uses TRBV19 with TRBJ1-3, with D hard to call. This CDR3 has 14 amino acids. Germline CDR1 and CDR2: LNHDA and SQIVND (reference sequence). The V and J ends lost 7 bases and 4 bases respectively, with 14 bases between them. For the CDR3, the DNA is TGTGCCAGTACTGGCAGTTCGCGGGGAAACACCATATATTTT. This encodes CASTGSSRGNTIYF. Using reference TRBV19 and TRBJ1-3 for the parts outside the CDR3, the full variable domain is DGGITQSPKYLFRKEGQNVTLSCEQNLNHDAMYWYRQDPGQGLRLIYYSQIVNDFQKGDIAEGYSVSREKKESFPLTVTSAQKNPTAFYLCASTGSSRGNTIYFGEGSWLTVV.

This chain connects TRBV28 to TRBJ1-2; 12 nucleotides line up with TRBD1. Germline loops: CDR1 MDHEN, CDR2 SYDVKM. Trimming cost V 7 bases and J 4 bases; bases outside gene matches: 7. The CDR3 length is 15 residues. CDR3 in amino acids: CASTQGTGGFYGYTF. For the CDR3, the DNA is TGTGCCAGCACCCAGGGGACAGGGGGCTTCTATGGCTACACCTTC.